Described below is a single TCR beta chain sequence and its context. Negatively enriched CD4+ T cells were divided by CD45RA into naive and memory. Every immunoSEQ plate was one replicate of a subset's evenly spread DNA. Sorted subsets were amplified in replicate PCRs using about 200 ng DNA, about 30,000 T cell genomes. TCRdb's table, derived via immunoSEQ multiplex PCR, lists solely in-frame clones and lacks some. Of some 660,000 clones listed, 60% to 75% are singletons. This sample is drawn from a study of shared clonotypes between healthy human individuals. V gave up 6 bases and J gave up 14 bases; unmatched junction bases: 18. CDR1 is MDHEN and CDR2 is SYDVKM in the germline V gene. CDR3 length: 16 residues.

The receptor's source is a woman in her 30s in good health. The chain employs TRBV28 and TRBJ2-1; TRBD1 matches at 11 bases. The sequencing sample was made of memory CD4+ T cells sorted from blood. Subset reported: CD45RA-negative fraction. CDR3 amino acids: CASSSTSPGQGAPKFF. The CDR3 DNA reads as TGTGCCAGCAGCTCTACTTCCCCAGGACAGGGGGCGCCGAAGTTCTTC.